These T cell receptor beta chains were read from a single sample in a study of blood T cell repertoires in COVID-19. Using immunoSEQ multiplex PCR, the repertoire was profiled, and TCRdb retains in-frame clones only, with some absent. The sample records some 270,000 clones, about 90% being singletons. Material for sequencing was PBMCs or T cells enriched from blood (not recorded which). Receptor source: a woman aged 55-75 years who had recovered from COVID-19. The CDR3 runs from the conserved cysteine through the conserved F or W. The D gene is left open where the match is weak. Clone size is not always given. Where it is, it says once, few, many or a class for expanded clones.

j_gene: TRBJ1-5
abundance: NA
d_gene: NA
v_gene: TRBV18
CDR3aa: CASSPPGTTDQPQHF
CDR3nt: TGTGCCAGCTCACCACCGGGTACCACAGATCAGCCCCAGCATTTT

j_gene: TRBJ1-2
abundance: NA
d_gene: NA
v_gene: TRBV5-6
CDR3aa: CASSLDLDSRVYGYTF
CDR3nt: TGTGCCAGCAGCTTGGATTTGGACTCCCGCGTCTATGGCTACACCTTC

j_gene: TRBJ2-7
abundance: once
d_gene: TRBD1
v_gene: TRBV5-3
CDR3aa: CARSRQGAPLNEQYF
CDR3nt: TGTGCCAGAAGCAGACAGGGGGCGCCGTTAAACGAGCAGTACTTC

j_gene: TRBJ1-5
abundance: NA
d_gene: NA
v_gene: TRBV29-1
CDR3aa: CSVVGGFNQPQHF
CDR3nt: TGCAGCGTTGTCGGGGGATTCAATCAGCCCCAGCATTTT

j_gene: TRBJ2-1
abundance: NA
d_gene: TRBD2
v_gene: TRBV30
CDR3aa: CAWILGSSGNEQFF
CDR3nt: TGTGCCTGGATTTTAGGGAGTAGCGGGAATGAGCAGTTCTTC

j_gene: TRBJ2-1
abundance: NA
d_gene: NA
v_gene: TRBV10-3
CDR3aa: CAISIAGISYNEQFF
CDR3nt: TGTGCCATCAGTATTGCGGGTATATCCTACAATGAGCAGTTCTTC

j_gene: TRBJ2-7
abundance: NA
d_gene: NA
v_gene: TRBV6-5
CDR3aa: CASSADWGLYYEQYF
CDR3nt: TGTGCCAGCAGCGCTGACTGGGGACTTTACTACGAGCAGTACTTC

j_gene: TRBJ1-1
abundance: NA
d_gene: TRBD1
v_gene: TRBV18
CDR3aa: CASSQGADGEAFF
CDR3nt: TGTGCCAGCTCACAGGGGGCTGACGGTGAAGCTTTCTTT

j_gene: TRBJ2-2
abundance: NA
d_gene: NA
v_gene: TRBV5-1
CDR3aa: CASSLGRGGTGELFF
CDR3nt: TGCGCCAGCAGCTTGGGTAGGGGCGGCACCGGGGAGCTGTTTTTT

j_gene: TRBJ1-5
abundance: NA
d_gene: TRBD1
v_gene: TRBV18
CDR3aa: CASSAGTGDQPQHF
CDR3nt: TGTGCCAGCTCAGCCGGGACAGGGGATCAGCCCCAGCATTTT

j_gene: TRBJ2-3
abundance: NA
d_gene: NA
v_gene: TRBV18
CDR3aa: CASSPGPTTDTQYF
CDR3nt: TGTGCCAGCTCACCCGGTCCAACCACAGATACGCAGTATTTT

j_gene: TRBJ1-4
abundance: NA
d_gene: NA
v_gene: TRBV30
CDR3aa: CAWSVPEVNEKLFF
CDR3nt: TGTGCCTGGAGTGTTCCTGAGGTTAATGAAAAACTGTTTTTT

j_gene: TRBJ2-3
abundance: NA
d_gene: TRBD2
v_gene: TRBV7-2
CDR3aa: CASSLGPAGGTTDTQYF
CDR3nt: TGTGCCAGCAGCTTAGGGCCGGCGGGGGGGACCACAGATACGCAGTATTTT

j_gene: TRBJ1-5
abundance: once
d_gene: NA
v_gene: TRBV4-2
CDR3aa: CASSQSQVSQPQHF
CDR3nt: TGTGCCAGCAGCCAAAGCCAAGTCTCTCAGCCCCAGCATTTT

j_gene: TRBJ1-2
abundance: once
d_gene: NA
v_gene: TRBV5-1
CDR3aa: CASSATPTGIYGYTF
CDR3nt: TGCGCCAGCAGCGCGACCCCAACAGGGATCTATGGCTACACCTTC

j_gene: TRBJ2-5
abundance: NA
d_gene: TRBD2
v_gene: TRBV30
CDR3aa: CAWSLGLAGNF
CDR3nt: TGTGCCTGGAGTCTCGGACTAGCGGGGAACTTC

j_gene: TRBJ1-2
abundance: NA
d_gene: TRBD1
v_gene: TRBV4-2
CDR3aa: CASSQDLGQGNYYGYTF
CDR3nt: TGTGCCAGCAGCCAAGATCTCGGACAGGGTAACTACTATGGCTACACCTTC

j_gene: TRBJ2-3
abundance: NA
d_gene: TRBD1
v_gene: TRBV2
CDR3aa: CGTGQGVTDTQYF
CDR3nt: TGTGGAACGGGACAGGGCGTGACAGATACGCAGTATTTT

j_gene: TRBJ2-4
abundance: NA
d_gene: TRBD2
v_gene: TRBV12-5
CDR3aa: CASAGGSLGDIQYF
CDR3nt: TGTGCTAGTGCCGGGGGGTCGTTGGGTGACATTCAGTACTTC

j_gene: TRBJ1-1
abundance: NA
d_gene: TRBD1
v_gene: TRBV2
CDR3aa: CASKGAEAFF
CDR3nt: TGTGCCAGTAAGGGGGCGGAAGCTTTCTTT

j_gene: TRBJ1-6
abundance: NA
d_gene: NA
v_gene: TRBV5-4
CDR3aa: CASSLGLDNSPLHF
CDR3nt: TGTGCCAGCAGCCTGGGGCTGGATAATTCACCCCTCCACTTT

j_gene: TRBJ1-5
abundance: NA
d_gene: NA
v_gene: TRBV2
CDR3aa: CASSVGSREPQHF
CDR3nt: TGTGCCAGCAGTGTGGGCAGCAGGGAGCCCCAGCATTTT

j_gene: TRBJ2-2
abundance: NA
d_gene: NA
v_gene: TRBV27
CDR3aa: CASPPGGELFF
CDR3nt: TGTGCCAGCCCCCCGGGGGGGGAGCTGTTTTTT

j_gene: TRBJ1-4
abundance: NA
d_gene: TRBD1
v_gene: TRBV28
CDR3aa: CASSLRTGSVEKLFF
CDR3nt: TGTGCCAGCAGTTTAAGGACAGGATCCGTTGAAAAACTGTTTTTT

j_gene: TRBJ1-4
abundance: once
d_gene: NA
v_gene: TRBV5-6
CDR3aa: CASNLFQGNEKLFF
CDR3nt: TGTGCCAGCAACCTCTTCCAGGGCAATGAAAAACTGTTTTTT

j_gene: TRBJ2-3
abundance: NA
d_gene: NA
v_gene: TRBV2
CDR3aa: CASSVGRDTQYF
CDR3nt: TGTGCCAGCAGTGTTGGCCGAGATACGCAGTATTTT

j_gene: TRBJ1-5
abundance: NA
d_gene: NA
v_gene: TRBV6-2/TRBV6-3
CDR3aa: CASSYLYSNQPQHF
CDR3nt: TGTGCCAGCAGTTACCTGTATAGCAATCAGCCCCAGCATTTT

j_gene: TRBJ1-4
abundance: NA
d_gene: TRBD1
v_gene: TRBV14
CDR3aa: CASSQDRDREKLFF
CDR3nt: TGTGCCAGCAGCCAAGATCGGGACAGAGAAAAACTGTTTTTT

j_gene: TRBJ2-2
abundance: NA
d_gene: NA
v_gene: TRBV28
CDR3aa: CASSLGVGELFF
CDR3nt: TGTGCCAGCAGTTTAGGAGTCGGGGAGCTGTTTTTT

j_gene: TRBJ2-1
abundance: NA
d_gene: NA
v_gene: TRBV6-5
CDR3aa: CASSYWRDGGIHEQFF
CDR3nt: TGTGCCAGCAGTTACTGGCGGGACGGAGGGATCCATGAGCAGTTCTTC

j_gene: TRBJ2-5
abundance: NA
d_gene: NA
v_gene: TRBV11-2
CDR3aa: CASSFIISRGTPETQYF
CDR3nt: TGTGCCAGCAGCTTTATAATTAGCAGGGGTACTCCGGAGACCCAGTACTTC